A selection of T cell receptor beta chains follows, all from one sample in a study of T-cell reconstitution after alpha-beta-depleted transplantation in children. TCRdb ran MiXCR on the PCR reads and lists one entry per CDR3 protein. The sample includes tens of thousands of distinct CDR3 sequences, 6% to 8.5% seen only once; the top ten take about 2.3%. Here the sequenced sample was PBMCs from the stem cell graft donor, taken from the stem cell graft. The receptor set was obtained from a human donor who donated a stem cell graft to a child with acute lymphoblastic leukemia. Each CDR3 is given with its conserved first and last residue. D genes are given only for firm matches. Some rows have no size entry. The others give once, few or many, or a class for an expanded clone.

cdr3_aa: CASSPRSVISRNEQFF
cdr3_nt: TGTGCCAGCAGCCCTAGAAGCGTAATTTCTCGCAATGAGCAGTTCTTC
v_call: TRBV12-3/TRBV12-4
j_call: TRBJ2-1
d_call: -
clone_size: many

cdr3_aa: CASSNRGQQFF
cdr3_nt: TGTGCCAGCAGTAACAGGGGGCAGCAGTTCTTC
v_call: TRBV6-6
j_call: TRBJ2-1
d_call: TRBD1
clone_size: many

cdr3_aa: CASSLRLRGSQDTGELFF
cdr3_nt: TGCGCCAGCAGCTTGCGCTTGCGGGGTTCCCAGGACACCGGGGAGCTGTTTTTT
v_call: TRBV5-1
j_call: TRBJ2-2
d_call: -
clone_size: -

cdr3_aa: CASSRGTGGHYEQYF
cdr3_nt: TGTGCCAGCAGCCGAGGGACAGGGGGCCACTACGAGCAGTACTTC
v_call: TRBV7-9
j_call: TRBJ2-7
d_call: TRBD1
clone_size: many

cdr3_aa: CSVGGQGLMNTEAFF
cdr3_nt: TGCAGCGTTGGGGGACAGGGTCTCATGAACACTGAAGCTTTCTTT
v_call: TRBV29-1
j_call: TRBJ1-1
d_call: TRBD1
clone_size: many

cdr3_aa: CASSVTGAVSGSGTGELFF
cdr3_nt: TGCGCCAGCAGCGTAACAGGGGCCGTGAGCGGGAGCGGTACCGGGGAGCTGTTTTTT
v_call: TRBV5-1
j_call: TRBJ2-2
d_call: -
clone_size: many

cdr3_aa: CASCVAGGASTQYF
cdr3_nt: TGCGCCAGCTGTGTGGCGGGGGGCGCGAGTACCCAGTACTTC
v_call: TRBV5-1
j_call: TRBJ2-5
d_call: TRBD2
clone_size: few

cdr3_aa: CASSYQGNYGYTF
cdr3_nt: TGTGCCAGCAGTTACCAGGGAAACTATGGCTACACCTTC
v_call: TRBV6-5
j_call: TRBJ1-2
d_call: -
clone_size: -

cdr3_aa: CASSLAPQGSLTEAFF
cdr3_nt: TGCGCCAGCAGCTTAGCACCACAGGGAAGTTTAACTGAAGCTTTCTTT
v_call: TRBV5-1
j_call: TRBJ1-1
d_call: -
clone_size: many

cdr3_aa: CSVVQGTVNEQFF
cdr3_nt: TGCAGCGTTGTCCAGGGAACAGTTAATGAGCAGTTCTTC
v_call: TRBV29-1
j_call: TRBJ2-1
d_call: -
clone_size: many

cdr3_aa: CASSYPGAGTDTQYF
cdr3_nt: TGTGCCAGCAGTTATCCCGGGGCCGGCACAGATACGCAGTATTTT
v_call: TRBV6-5
j_call: TRBJ2-3
d_call: -
clone_size: few

cdr3_aa: CASSEMAYEQYF
cdr3_nt: TGTGCCAGCAGTGAAATGGCATACGAGCAGTACTTC
v_call: TRBV2
j_call: TRBJ2-7
d_call: -
clone_size: many

cdr3_aa: CASSPPHSGRGNEQFF
cdr3_nt: TGTGCCAGCAGCCCTCCCCATAGCGGGAGGGGGAATGAGCAGTTCTTC
v_call: TRBV7-9
j_call: TRBJ2-1
d_call: TRBD2
clone_size: few

cdr3_aa: CASIPDSGNYGYTF
cdr3_nt: TGTGCCAGCATTCCTGACAGCGGGAACTATGGCTACACCTTC
v_call: TRBV6-1
j_call: TRBJ1-2
d_call: -
clone_size: -

cdr3_aa: CASSVEGQGVEAFF
cdr3_nt: TGTGCCAGCAGCGTAGAGGGACAGGGGGTTGAAGCTTTCTTT
v_call: TRBV9
j_call: TRBJ1-1
d_call: TRBD1
clone_size: many

cdr3_aa: CSVGHTVNTGELFF
cdr3_nt: TGCAGCGTTGGGCACACAGTGAACACCGGGGAGCTGTTTTTT
v_call: TRBV29-1
j_call: TRBJ2-2
d_call: -
clone_size: few

cdr3_aa: CASSQDGQGGNTGELFF
cdr3_nt: TGCGCCAGCAGCCAAGATGGGCAGGGGGGAAACACCGGGGAGCTGTTTTTT
v_call: TRBV4-3
j_call: TRBJ2-2
d_call: -
clone_size: -

cdr3_aa: CAISAETGGSYEQYF
cdr3_nt: TGTGCCATCAGTGCGGAGACAGGGGGGTCCTACGAGCAGTACTTC
v_call: TRBV10-3
j_call: TRBJ2-7
d_call: TRBD1
clone_size: -

cdr3_aa: CASSLRKATSGAYNEQFF
cdr3_nt: TGTGCCAGCAGTTTGAGAAAAGCGACTAGCGGGGCATACAATGAGCAGTTCTTC
v_call: TRBV12-3/TRBV12-4
j_call: TRBJ2-1
d_call: TRBD2
clone_size: many

cdr3_aa: CASSQMTSGGRDTQYF
cdr3_nt: TGCGCCAGCAGCCAGATGACTAGCGGGGGGAGGGATACGCAGTATTTT
v_call: TRBV4-3
j_call: TRBJ2-3
d_call: TRBD2
clone_size: -

cdr3_aa: CASSRDRGHNTGELFF
cdr3_nt: TGTGCCAGCAGCCGTGACAGGGGGCATAACACCGGGGAGCTGTTTTTT
v_call: TRBV4-2
j_call: TRBJ2-2
d_call: TRBD1
clone_size: few

cdr3_aa: CASSFQGAPTEAFF
cdr3_nt: TGCGCCAGCAGCTTCCAGGGTGCCCCCACTGAAGCTTTCTTT
v_call: TRBV5-1
j_call: TRBJ1-1
d_call: -
clone_size: few

cdr3_aa: CASSLGTSGSGETQYF
cdr3_nt: TGTGCCAGCAGCCTTGGGACTAGCGGGAGTGGAGAGACCCAGTACTTC
v_call: TRBV9
j_call: TRBJ2-5
d_call: TRBD2
clone_size: many

cdr3_aa: CSARGGLAGGDEQFF
cdr3_nt: TGCAGTGCTAGAGGGGGACTAGCGGGGGGGGATGAGCAGTTCTTC
v_call: TRBV20-1
j_call: TRBJ2-1
d_call: TRBD2
clone_size: many

cdr3_aa: CAIREQGIGDTQYF
cdr3_nt: TGTGCCATCAGAGAACAGGGAATTGGGGATACGCAGTATTTT
v_call: TRBV10-3
j_call: TRBJ2-3
d_call: -
clone_size: few

cdr3_aa: CASSPLDSGFYGYTF
cdr3_nt: TGTGCCAGCAGTCCGTTGGACAGCGGTTTCTATGGCTACACCTTC
v_call: TRBV12-3/TRBV12-4
j_call: TRBJ1-2
d_call: -
clone_size: many

cdr3_aa: CASTAGGPKEQYF
cdr3_nt: TGTGCCAGTACGGCGGGAGGGCCGAAAGAGCAGTACTTC
v_call: TRBV6-5
j_call: TRBJ2-7
d_call: TRBD2
clone_size: many

cdr3_aa: CSAPRQGNTGELFF
cdr3_nt: TGCAGTGCCCCTCGACAGGGGAACACCGGGGAGCTGTTTTTT
v_call: TRBV20-1
j_call: TRBJ2-2
d_call: TRBD1
clone_size: few

cdr3_aa: CASSLQGGYQPQHF
cdr3_nt: TGTGCCAGCAGTCTTCAGGGAGGGTACCAGCCCCAGCATTTT
v_call: TRBV27
j_call: TRBJ1-5
d_call: -
clone_size: -

cdr3_aa: CASSYPLAGQRGNTIYF
cdr3_nt: TGTGCCAGCAGTTACCCACTCGCGGGACAGCGGGGAAACACCATATATTTT
v_call: TRBV6-2/TRBV6-3
j_call: TRBJ1-3
d_call: TRBD1
clone_size: many

cdr3_aa: CCGGQVPTWELFF
cdr3_nt: TGCTGTGGTGGACAGGTTCCCACCTGGGAGCTGTTTTTT
v_call: TRBV20-1
j_call: TRBJ2-2
d_call: TRBD1
clone_size: -

cdr3_aa: CASSLTGYTEAFF
cdr3_nt: TGCGCCAGCAGCTTGACGGGGTACACTGAAGCTTTCTTT
v_call: TRBV5-1
j_call: TRBJ1-1
d_call: -
clone_size: many